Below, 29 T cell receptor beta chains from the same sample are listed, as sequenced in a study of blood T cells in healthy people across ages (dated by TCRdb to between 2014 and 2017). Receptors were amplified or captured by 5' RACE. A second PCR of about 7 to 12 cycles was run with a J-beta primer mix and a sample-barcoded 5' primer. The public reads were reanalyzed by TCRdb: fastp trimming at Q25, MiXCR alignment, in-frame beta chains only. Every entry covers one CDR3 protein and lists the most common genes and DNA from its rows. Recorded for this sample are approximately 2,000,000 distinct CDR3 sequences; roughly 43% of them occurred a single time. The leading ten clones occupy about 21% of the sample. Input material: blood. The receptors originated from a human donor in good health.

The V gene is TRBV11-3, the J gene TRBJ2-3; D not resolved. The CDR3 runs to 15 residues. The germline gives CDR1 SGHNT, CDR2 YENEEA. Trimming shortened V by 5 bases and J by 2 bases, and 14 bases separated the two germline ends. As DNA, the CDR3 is TGTGCCAGCAGCCCGAGCCCGGGCACCACAGATACGCAGTATTTT. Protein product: CASSPSPGTTDTQYF.

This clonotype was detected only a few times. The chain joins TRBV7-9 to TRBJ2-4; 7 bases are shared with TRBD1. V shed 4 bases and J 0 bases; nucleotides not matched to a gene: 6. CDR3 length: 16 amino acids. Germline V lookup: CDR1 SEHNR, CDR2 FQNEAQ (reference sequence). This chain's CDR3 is CASSSFRGIAKNIQYF. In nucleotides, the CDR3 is TGTGCCAGCAGCTCCTTCAGGGGGATAGCCAAAAACATTCAGTACTTC.

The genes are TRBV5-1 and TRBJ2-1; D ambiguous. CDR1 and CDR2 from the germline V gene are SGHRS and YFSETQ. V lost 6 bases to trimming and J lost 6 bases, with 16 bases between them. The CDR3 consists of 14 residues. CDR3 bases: TGCGCCAGCAACTTTTCCCGCAGCTCCAATGAGCAGTTCTTC. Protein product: CASNFSRSSNEQFF.

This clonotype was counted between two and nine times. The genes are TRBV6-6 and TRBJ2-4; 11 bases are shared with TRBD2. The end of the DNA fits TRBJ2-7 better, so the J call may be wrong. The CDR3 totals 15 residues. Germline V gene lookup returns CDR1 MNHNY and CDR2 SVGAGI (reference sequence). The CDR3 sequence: CASRASTSGEYEQYF. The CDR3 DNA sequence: TGTGCCAGCAGGGCTTCGACTAGCGGGGAATACGAGCAGTACTTC.

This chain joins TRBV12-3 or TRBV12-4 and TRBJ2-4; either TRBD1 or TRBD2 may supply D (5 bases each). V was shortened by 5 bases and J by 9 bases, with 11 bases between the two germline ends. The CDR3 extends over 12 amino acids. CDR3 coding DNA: TGTGCCAGCAGTGGGGACCCGCCCATTCAGTACTTC. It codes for CASSGDPPIQYF.

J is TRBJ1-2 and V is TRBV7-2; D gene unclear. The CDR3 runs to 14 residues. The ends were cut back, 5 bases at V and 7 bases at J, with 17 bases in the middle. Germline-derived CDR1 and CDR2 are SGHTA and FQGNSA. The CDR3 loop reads CASSRDRGLGGYTF. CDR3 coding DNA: TGTGCCAGCAGCCGTGACCGAGGTTTAGGTGGCTACACCTTC. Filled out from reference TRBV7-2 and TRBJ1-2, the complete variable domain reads GAGVSQSPSNKVTEKGKDVELRCDPISGHTALYWYRQSLGQGLEFLIYFQGNSAPDKSGLPSDRFSAERTGGSVSTLTIQRTQQEDSAVYLCASSRDRGLGGYTFGSGTRLTVV.

The CDR3 sequence: CASSVDDPYERYF. DNA for the CDR3: TGTGCCAGCAGCGTAGACGATCCCTACGAGCGGTACTTC. J is TRBJ2-4 and V is TRBV9; D uncertain. Between the trimmed V and J ends, which lost 0 bases and 15 bases, there was a span of 16 bases. This CDR3 is 13 amino acids long. The V gene's germline CDR1 is SGDLS and CDR2 YYNGEE.

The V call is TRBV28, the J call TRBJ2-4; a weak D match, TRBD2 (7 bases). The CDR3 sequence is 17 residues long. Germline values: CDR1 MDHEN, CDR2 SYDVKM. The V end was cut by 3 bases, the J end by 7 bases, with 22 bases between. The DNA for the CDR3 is TGTGCCAGCAGTTTGTCCCTAATGGAGGGGGGAGGGAACATTCAGTACTTC. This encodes CASSLSLMEGGGNIQYF.

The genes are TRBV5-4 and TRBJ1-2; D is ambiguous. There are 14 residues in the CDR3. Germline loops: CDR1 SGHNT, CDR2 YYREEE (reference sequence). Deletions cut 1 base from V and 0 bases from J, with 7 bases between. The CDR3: CASSLSASNYGYTF. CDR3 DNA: TGTGCCAGCAGCTTGTCAGCTTCTAACTATGGCTACACCTTC.

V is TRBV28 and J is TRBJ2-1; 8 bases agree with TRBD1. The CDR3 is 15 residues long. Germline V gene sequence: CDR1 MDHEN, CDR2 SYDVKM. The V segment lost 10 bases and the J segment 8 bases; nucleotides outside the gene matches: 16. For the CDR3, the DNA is TGTGCCATCAGAAGGGGACAGGAGACTATCGATGAGCAGTTCTTC. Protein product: CAIRRGQETIDEQFF. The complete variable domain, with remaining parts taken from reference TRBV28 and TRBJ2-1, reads DVKVTQSSRYLVKRTGEKVFLECVQDMDHENMFWYRQDPGLGLRLIYFSYDVKMKEKGDIPEGYSVSREKKERFSLILESASTNQTSMYLCAIRRGQETIDEQFFGPGTRLTVL.

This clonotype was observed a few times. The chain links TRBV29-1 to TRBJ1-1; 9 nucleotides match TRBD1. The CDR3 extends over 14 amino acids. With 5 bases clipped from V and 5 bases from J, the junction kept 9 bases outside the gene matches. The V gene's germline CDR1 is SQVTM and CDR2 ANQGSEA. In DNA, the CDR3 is TGCAGCGTTCACATACAGGGGGCAGGGACTGAAGCTTTCTTT. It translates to CSVHIQGAGTEAFF. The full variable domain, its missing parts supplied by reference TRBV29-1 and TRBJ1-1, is SAVISQKPSRDICQRGTSLTIQCQVDSQVTMMFWYRQQPGQSLTLIATANQGSEATYESGFVIDKFPISRPNLTFSTLTVSNMSPEDSSIYLCSVHIQGAGTEAFFGQGTRLTVV.

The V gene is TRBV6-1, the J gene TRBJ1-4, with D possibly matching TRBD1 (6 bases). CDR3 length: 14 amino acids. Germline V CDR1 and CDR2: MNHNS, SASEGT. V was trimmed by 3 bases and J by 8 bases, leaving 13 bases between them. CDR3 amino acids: CASSDHYRDEKLFF. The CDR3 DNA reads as TGTGCCAGCAGTGATCATTACAGGGACGAAAAACTGTTTTTT.

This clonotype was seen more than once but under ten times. The DNA of the CDR3 is TGTGCCAGCAGTTTTGGTCTTGGCAGGGGTAACACTGAAGCTTTCTTT. Its translation: CASSFGLGRGNTEAFF. This rearrangement joins TRBV12-3 or TRBV12-4 to TRBJ1-1; D is perhaps TRBD1 (6 bases). The CDR3 consists of 16 residues. Deletions cut 3 bases from V and 2 bases from J, with 16 bases between.

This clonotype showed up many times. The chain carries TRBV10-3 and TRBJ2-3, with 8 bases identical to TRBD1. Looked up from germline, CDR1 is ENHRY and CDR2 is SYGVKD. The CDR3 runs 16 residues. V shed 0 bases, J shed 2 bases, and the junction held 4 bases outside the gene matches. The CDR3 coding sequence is TGTGCCATCAGTGAGTCCGGACAGGGAGCCACAGATACGCAGTATTTT. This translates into CAISESGQGATDTQYF.

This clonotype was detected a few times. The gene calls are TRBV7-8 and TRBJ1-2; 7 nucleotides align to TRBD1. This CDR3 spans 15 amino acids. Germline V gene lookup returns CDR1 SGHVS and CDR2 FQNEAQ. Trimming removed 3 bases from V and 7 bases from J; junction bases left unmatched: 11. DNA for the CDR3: TGTGCCAGCAGCTTCGAAAACAGGGGAGGCTCTGGCTACACCTTC. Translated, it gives CASSFENRGGSGYTF.

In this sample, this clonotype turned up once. The CDR3 nucleotides read TGTGCCAGCAGCCCCCTGAAGGGTCGGGAGCAGTACTTC. Encoded protein: CASSPLKGREQYF. The rearrangement uses TRBV14 and TRBJ2-5; TRBD2 is a possible D gene (6 bases). This CDR3 is 13 amino acids long. CDR1 is SGHDN, CDR2 FVKESK, per germline. Trimming pared 4 bases from V and 11 bases from J, leaving 17 bases between.

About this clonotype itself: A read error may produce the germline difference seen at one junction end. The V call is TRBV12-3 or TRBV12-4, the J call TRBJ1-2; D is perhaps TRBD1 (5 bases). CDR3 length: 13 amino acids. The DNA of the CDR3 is TGTGCCGGCAGTCAACAGGATAACTATGGCTACACCTTC. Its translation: CAGSQQDNYGYTF.

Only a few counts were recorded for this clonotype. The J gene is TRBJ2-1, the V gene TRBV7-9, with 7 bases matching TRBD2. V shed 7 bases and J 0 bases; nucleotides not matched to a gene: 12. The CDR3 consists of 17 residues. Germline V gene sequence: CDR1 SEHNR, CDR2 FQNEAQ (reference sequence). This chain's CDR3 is CASITSGGIHSYNEQFF. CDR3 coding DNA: TGTGCCAGCATCACCTCGGGGGGAATTCACTCCTACAATGAGCAGTTCTTC. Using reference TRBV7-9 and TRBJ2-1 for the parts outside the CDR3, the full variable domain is DTGVSQNPRHKITKRGQNVTFRCDPISEHNRLYWYRQTLGQGPEFLTYFQNEAQLEKSRLLSDRFSAERPKGSFSTLEIQRTEQGDSAMYLCASITSGGIHSYNEQFFGPGTRLTVL.

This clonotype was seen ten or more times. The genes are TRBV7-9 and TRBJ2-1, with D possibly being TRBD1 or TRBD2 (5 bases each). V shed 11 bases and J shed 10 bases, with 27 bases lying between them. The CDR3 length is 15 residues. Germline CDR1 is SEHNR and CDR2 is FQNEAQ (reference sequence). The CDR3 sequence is CAVSRGGSPTREQFF. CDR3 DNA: TGTGCCGTATCTCGGGGCGGCTCTCCTACAAGGGAGCAGTTCTTC.

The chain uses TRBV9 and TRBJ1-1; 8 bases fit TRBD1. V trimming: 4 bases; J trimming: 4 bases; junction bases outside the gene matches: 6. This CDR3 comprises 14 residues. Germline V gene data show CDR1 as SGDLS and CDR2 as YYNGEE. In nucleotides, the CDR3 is TGTGCCAGCAGCACCCCGGACAGGGCCACTGAAGCTTTCTTT. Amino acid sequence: CASSTPDRATEAFF.

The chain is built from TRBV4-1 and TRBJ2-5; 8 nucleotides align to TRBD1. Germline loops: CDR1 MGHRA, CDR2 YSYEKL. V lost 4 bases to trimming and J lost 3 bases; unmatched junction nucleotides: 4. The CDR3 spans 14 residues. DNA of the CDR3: TGCGCCAGCAGCCCGGACAGGGAGAAAGAGACCCAGTACTTC. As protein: CASSPDREKETQYF.

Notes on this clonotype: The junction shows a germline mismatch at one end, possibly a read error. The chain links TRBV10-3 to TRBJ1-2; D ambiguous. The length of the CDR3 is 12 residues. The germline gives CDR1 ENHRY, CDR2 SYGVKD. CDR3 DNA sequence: TGTGCCATCAGTGGTGAGCGGTATGACTACACCTTC. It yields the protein CAISGERYDYTF.

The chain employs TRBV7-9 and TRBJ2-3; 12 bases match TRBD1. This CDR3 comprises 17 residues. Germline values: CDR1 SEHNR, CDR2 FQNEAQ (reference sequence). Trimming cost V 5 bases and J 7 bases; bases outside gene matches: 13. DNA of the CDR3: TGTGCCAGCAGCCCTCCCTACCGGGACAGGGGGCTATATACGCAGTATTTT. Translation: CASSPPYRDRGLYTQYF. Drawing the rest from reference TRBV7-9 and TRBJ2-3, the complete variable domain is DTGVSQNPRHKITKRGQNVTFRCDPISEHNRLYWYRQTLGQGPEFLTYFQNEAQLEKSRLLSDRFSAERPKGSFSTLEIQRTEQGDSAMYLCASSPPYRDRGLYTQYFGPGTRLTVL.

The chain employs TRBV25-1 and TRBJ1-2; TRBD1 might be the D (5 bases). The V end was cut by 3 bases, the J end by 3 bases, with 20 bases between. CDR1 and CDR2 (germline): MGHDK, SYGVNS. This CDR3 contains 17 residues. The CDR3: CASSEPGPRQNYYGYTF. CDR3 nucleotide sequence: TGTGCCAGCAGTGAGCCCGGACCCCGACAGAACTACTATGGCTACACCTTC.

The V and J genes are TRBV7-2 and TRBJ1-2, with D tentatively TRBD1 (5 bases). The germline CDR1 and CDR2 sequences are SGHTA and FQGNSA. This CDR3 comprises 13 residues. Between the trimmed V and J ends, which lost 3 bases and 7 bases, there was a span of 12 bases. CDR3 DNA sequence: TGTGCCAGCAGCTTCCCCCGGGACTGTGGCTACACCTTC. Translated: CASSFPRDCGYTF.

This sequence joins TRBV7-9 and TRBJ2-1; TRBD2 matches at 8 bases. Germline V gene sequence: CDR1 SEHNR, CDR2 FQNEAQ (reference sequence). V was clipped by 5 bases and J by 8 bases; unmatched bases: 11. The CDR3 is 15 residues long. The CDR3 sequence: CASSLKRLARDEQFF. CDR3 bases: TGTGCCAGCAGCCTGAAACGACTAGCGAGGGATGAGCAGTTCTTC.

CDR3 nucleotide sequence: TGTGCCAGCAGTCGCAGTCGGGGCTCGGTCACCCTCTACGAGCAGTACTTC. Protein sequence: CASSRSRGSVTLYEQYF. V is TRBV27 and J is TRBJ2-7, with D perhaps being TRBD1 or TRBD2 (5 bases each). V gave up 5 bases and J gave up 3 bases, with 23 bases separating them. The CDR3 spans 17 residues. The V gene's germline CDR1 is MNHEY and CDR2 SMNVEV (reference sequence).

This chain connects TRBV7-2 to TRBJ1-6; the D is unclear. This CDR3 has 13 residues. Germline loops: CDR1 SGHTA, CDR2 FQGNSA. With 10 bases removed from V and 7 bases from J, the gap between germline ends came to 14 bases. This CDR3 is CATKGLRNSPLHF. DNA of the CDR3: TGTGCCACAAAAGGGCTACGGAATTCACCCCTCCACTTT.

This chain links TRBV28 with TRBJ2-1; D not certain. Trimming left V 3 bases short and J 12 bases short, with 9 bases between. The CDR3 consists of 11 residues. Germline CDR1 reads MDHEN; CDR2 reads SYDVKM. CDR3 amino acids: CASSFEWLQFF. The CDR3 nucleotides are TGTGCCAGCAGTTTTGAGTGGCTGCAGTTCTTC.